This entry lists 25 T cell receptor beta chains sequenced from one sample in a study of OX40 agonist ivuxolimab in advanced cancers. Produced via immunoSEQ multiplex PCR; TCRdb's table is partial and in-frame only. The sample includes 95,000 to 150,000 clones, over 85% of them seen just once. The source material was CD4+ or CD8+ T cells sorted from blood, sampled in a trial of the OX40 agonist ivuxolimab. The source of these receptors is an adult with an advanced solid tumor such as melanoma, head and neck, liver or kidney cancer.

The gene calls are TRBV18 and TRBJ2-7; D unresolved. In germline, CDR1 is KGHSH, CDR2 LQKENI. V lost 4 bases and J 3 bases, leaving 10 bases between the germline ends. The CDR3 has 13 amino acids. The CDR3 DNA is TGTGCCAGCTCACTCCGGTCGGGCTACGAGCAGTACTTC. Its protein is CASSLRSGYEQYF.

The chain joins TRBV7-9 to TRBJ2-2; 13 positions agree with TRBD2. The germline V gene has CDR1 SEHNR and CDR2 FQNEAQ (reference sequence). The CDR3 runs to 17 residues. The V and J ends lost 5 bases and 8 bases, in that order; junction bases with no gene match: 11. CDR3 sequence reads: CASSRLPGLAGLGELFF. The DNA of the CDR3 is TGTGCCAGCAGCCGGCTTCCGGGACTAGCGGGACTTGGGGAGCTGTTTTTT.

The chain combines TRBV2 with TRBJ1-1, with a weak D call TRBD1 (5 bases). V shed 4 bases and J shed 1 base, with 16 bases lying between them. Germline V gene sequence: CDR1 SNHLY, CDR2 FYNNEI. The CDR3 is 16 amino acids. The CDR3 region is CASSVKGGTPNTEAFF. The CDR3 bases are TGTGCCAGCAGTGTGAAGGGCGGGACTCCGAACACTGAAGCTTTCTTT.

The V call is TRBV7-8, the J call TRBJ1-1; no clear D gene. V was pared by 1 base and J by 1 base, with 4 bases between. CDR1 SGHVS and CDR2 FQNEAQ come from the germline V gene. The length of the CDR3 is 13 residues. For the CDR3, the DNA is TGTGCCAGCAGCTTAGGATCGAACACTGAAGCTTTCTTT. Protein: CASSLGSNTEAFF.

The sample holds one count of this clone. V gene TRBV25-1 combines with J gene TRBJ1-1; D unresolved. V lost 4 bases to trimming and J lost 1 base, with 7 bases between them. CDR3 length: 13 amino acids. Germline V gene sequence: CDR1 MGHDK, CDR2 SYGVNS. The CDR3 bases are TGTGCCAGCAGTGCCGATAAGAACACTGAAGCTTTCTTT. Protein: CASSADKNTEAFF.

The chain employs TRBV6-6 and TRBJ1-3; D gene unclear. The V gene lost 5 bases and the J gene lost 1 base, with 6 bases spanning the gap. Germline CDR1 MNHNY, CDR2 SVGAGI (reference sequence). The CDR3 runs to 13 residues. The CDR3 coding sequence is TGTGCCAGCAGTCGGACGTCTGGAAACACCATATATTTT. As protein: CASSRTSGNTIYF.

The DNA for the CDR3 is TGTGCCAGCAGCTTACGGACAGGGGCCTACGAGCAGTACTTC. Its translation is CASSLRTGAYEQYF. V is TRBV5-4 and J is TRBJ2-7; 9 nucleotides agree with TRBD1. Germline V gene data show CDR1 as SGHNT and CDR2 as YYREEE (reference sequence). This CDR3 contains 14 residues. V shed 2 bases, J shed 2 bases, and the junction held 2 bases outside the gene matches. Full variable domain (rest looked up from reference TRBV5-4 and TRBJ2-7): ETGVTQSPTHLIKTRGQQVTLRCSSQSGHNTVSWYQQALGQGPQFIFQYYREEENGRGNFPPRFSGLQFPNYSSELNVNALELDDSALYLCASSLRTGAYEQYFGPGTRLTVT.

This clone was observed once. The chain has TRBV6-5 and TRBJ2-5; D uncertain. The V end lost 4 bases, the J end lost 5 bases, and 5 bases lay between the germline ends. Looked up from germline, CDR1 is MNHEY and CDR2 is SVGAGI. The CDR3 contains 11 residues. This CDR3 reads CASSLKETQYF. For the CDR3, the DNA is TGTGCCAGCAGTTTGAAGGAGACCCAGTACTTC.

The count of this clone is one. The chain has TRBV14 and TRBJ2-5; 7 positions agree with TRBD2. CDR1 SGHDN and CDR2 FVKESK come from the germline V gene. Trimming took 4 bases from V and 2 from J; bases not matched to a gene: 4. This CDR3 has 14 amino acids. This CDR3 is CASSPRDYQETQYF. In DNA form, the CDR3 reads TGTGCCAGCAGCCCACGGGACTATCAAGAGACCCAGTACTTC.

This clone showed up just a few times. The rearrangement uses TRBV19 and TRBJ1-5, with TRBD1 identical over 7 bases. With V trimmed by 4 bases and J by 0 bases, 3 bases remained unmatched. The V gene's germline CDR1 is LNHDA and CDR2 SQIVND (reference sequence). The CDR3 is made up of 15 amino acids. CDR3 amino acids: CASSTGTVSNQPQHF. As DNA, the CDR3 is TGTGCCAGTAGTACCGGGACAGTTAGCAATCAGCCCCAGCATTTT.

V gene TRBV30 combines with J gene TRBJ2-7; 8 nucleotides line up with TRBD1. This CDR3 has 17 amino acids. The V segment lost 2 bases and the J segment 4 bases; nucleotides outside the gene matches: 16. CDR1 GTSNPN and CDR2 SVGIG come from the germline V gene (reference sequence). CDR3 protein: CAWSPPIAGGLSYEQYF. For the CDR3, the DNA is TGTGCCTGGAGTCCCCCCATCGCAGGGGGCCTCTCGTACGAGCAGTACTTC.

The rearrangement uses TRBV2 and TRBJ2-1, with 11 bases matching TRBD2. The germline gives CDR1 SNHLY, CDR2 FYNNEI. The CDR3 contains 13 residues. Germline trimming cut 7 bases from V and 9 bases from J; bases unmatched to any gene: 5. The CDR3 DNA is TGTGCCAGCACGGCTAGCGGGAGGTCTGAGCAGTTCTTC. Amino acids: CASTASGRSEQFF.

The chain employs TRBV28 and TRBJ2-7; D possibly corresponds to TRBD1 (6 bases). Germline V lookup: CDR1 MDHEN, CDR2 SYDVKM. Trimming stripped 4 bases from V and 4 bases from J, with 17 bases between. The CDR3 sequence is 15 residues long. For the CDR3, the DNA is TGTGCCAGCAGTTCGGAAGGTCAGGGACATTACGAGCAGTACTTC. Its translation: CASSSEGQGHYEQYF.

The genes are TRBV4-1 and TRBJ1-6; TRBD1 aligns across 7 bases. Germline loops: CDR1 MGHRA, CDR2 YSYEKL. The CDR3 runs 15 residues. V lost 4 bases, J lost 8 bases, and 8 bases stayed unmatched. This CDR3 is CASSLLRDSDSPLHF. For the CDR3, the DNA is TGCGCCAGCAGCCTTCTCCGGGACAGCGATTCACCCCTCCACTTT.

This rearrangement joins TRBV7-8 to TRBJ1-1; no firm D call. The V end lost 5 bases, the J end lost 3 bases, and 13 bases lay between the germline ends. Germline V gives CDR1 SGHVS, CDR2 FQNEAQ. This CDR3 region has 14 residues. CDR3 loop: CASSRGGGDTEAFF. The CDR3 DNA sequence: TGTGCCAGCAGCCGGGGAGGCGGGGACACTGAAGCTTTCTTT.

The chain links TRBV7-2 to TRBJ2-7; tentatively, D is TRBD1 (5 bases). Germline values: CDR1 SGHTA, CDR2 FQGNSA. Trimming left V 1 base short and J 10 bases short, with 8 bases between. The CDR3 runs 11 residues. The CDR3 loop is CASSLGWGQYF. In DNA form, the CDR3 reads TGTGCCAGCAGCTTAGGTTGGGGCCAGTACTTC.

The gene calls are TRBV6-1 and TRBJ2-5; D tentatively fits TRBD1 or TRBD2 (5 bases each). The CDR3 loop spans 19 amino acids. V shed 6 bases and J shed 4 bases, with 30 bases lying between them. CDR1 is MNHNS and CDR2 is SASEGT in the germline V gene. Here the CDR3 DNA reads TGTGCCAGCAGCGAAAGGGGACGACCTCGGGGCCTTAAGTTAGAGACCCAGTACTTC. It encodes CASSERGRPRGLKLETQYF.

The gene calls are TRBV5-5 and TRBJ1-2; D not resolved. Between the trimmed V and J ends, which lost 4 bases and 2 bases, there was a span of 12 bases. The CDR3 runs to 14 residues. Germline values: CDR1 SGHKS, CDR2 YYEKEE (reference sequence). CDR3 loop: CASSRDGGNYGYTF. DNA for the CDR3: TGTGCCAGCAGCCGCGACGGTGGGAACTATGGCTACACCTTC.

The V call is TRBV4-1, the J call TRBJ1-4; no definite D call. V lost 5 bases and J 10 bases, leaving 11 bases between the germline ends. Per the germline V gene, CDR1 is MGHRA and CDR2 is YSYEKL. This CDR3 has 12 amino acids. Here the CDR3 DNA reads TGCGCCAGCAGCTCGGGGAGAGGAAAACTGTTTTTT. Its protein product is CASSSGRGKLFF.

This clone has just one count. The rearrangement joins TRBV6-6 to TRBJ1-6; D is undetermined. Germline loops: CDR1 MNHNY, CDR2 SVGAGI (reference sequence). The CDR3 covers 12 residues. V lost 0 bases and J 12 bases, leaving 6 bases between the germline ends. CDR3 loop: CASSYSSGPLHF. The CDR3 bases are TGTGCCAGCAGTTACTCGTCCGGACCCCTCCACTTT.

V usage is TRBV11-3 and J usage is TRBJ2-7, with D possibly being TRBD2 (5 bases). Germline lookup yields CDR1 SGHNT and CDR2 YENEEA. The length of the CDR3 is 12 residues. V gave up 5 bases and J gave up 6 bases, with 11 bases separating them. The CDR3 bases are TGTGCCAGCAGCCCCGCCCGGGGCGAGCAGTACTTC. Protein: CASSPARGEQYF.

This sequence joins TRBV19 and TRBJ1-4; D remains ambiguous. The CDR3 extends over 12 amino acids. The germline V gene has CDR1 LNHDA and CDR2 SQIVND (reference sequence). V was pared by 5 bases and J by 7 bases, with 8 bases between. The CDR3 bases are TGTGCCAGTAGTCCCGGGAGTGAAAAACTGTTTTTT. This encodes CASSPGSEKLFF. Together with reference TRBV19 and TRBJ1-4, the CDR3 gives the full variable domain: DGGITQSPKYLFRKEGQNVTLSCEQNLNHDAMYWYRQDPGQGLRLIYYSQIVNDFQKGDIAEGYSVSREKKESFPLTVTSAQKNPTAFYLCASSPGSEKLFFGSGTQLSVL.

CDR3 in DNA: TGTGCCAGCAGCCAAGATTGGCGGGCACAGGGTCTAACCAATCAGCCCCAGCATTTT. Translated, it gives CASSQDWRAQGLTNQPQHF. The chain uses TRBV4-2 and TRBJ1-5; possible D gene TRBD1, 6 bases. V was clipped by 0 bases and J by 3 bases, with 21 bases between them. The CDR3 totals 19 residues. Germline V lookup: CDR1 LGHNA, CDR2 YNFKEQ.

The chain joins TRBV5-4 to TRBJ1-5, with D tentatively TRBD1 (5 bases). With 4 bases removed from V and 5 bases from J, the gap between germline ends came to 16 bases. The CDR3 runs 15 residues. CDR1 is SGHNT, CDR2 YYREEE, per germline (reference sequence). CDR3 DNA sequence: TGTGCCAGCAGCCCAATCGGGGGGACTCATCAGCCCCAGCATTTT. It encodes CASSPIGGTHQPQHF.

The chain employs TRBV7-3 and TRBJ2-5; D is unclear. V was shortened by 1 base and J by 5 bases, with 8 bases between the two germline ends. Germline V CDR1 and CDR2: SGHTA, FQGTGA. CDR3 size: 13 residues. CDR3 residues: CASSLMANETQYF. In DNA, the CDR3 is TGTGCCAGCAGCTTAATGGCCAATGAGACCCAGTACTTC.